There are a few counts of the clone carrying this T cell receptor (beta chain). Its specificity is unknown. The whole isolated RNA underwent reverse transcription, so sequencing captured expressed TCRB transcripts. The method was immunoSEQ multiplex PCR; TCRdb's version includes in-frame clones alone and lacks a portion of them. The table lists 360,000 or so clones, 15% to 20% of them singletons. This sample is drawn from a study of beta chain features in type 1 diabetes. Study observations and caveats: Patients showed naive, central memory and Treg TCRB repertoires that appeared more similar than those of healthy donors. Moderate but significant shortening of TCRB CDR3s was recorded in all four CD4+ subsets from Type 1 diabetes patients.

One heparinised draw, averaging about 110 mL, was taken per donor. Using CD45RO/CCR7/CD25/CD127/CD95/CD27, CD4+ naive, central memory, regulatory and stem cell-like memory cells were sorted. Germline V gene sequence: CDR1 MNHNY, CDR2 SVGAGI (reference sequence). V shed 2 bases and J 4 bases; nucleotides not matched to a gene: 9. The CDR3 extends over 16 amino acids. The source is a young woman in good health. This chain joins TRBV6-6 and TRBJ1-1, with 8 bases fitting TRBD1. Sequencing used naive CD4+ T cells from blood. CDR3 sequence reads: CASSYGQGVGGTEAFF. DNA for the CDR3: TGTGCCAGCAGTTACGGACAGGGAGTAGGTGGCACTGAAGCTTTCTTT.